Below are 25 T cell receptor beta chains sequenced from a single sample in a study of tumor and adjacent non-tumor tissue in lung cancer. Three rounds of nested PCR, following a modified ARM-PCR protocol, produced the TCRbeta library. TCRdb itself ran the multiplex PCR reads through MiXCR, one entry per CDR3 protein. The top ten clones hold 15% to 20% of a sample with some 99,000 distinct CDR3 sequences, about 61% of them seen once. This sample's RNA came from whole unsorted tissue. More than 3 cm separated this lung sample from the edge of the tumor. Sequencing input: distant non-tumor lung tissue. These receptors all come from a man aged 55 to 70 with non-small cell lung cancer.

This clonotype was detected once. The chain employs TRBV20-1 and TRBJ2-1; D may be TRBD1 (6 bases). V was cut by 7 bases and J by 1 base, with 8 bases left in between. The CDR3 loop spans 12 amino acids. CDR1 and CDR2 (germline): DFQATT, SNEGSKA (reference sequence). CDR3: CSVGTSYNEQFF. CDR3 DNA sequence: TGCAGTGTGGGGACATCCTACAATGAGCAGTTCTTC.

Regarding this clonotype: One end of the junction does not line up with germline, which may come from a read error. The chain has TRBV28 and TRBJ2-2; 9 positions agree with TRBD2. Germline CDR1 is MDHEN and CDR2 is SYDVKM. CDR3 length: 16 residues. CDR3: CTSNSPGLAGGGELFF. CDR3 coding DNA: TGTACCAGCAACTCCCCGGGACTAGCAGGAGGCGGGGAGCTGTTTTTT.

This clonotype is termed medium-sized. The chain recombines TRBV11-3 with TRBJ2-1; 7 bases map to TRBD2. The V segment lost 5 bases and the J segment 7 bases; nucleotides outside the gene matches: 17. The CDR3 is 17 residues long. Germline CDR1 reads SGHNT; CDR2 reads YENEEA. CDR3 sequence (DNA): TGTGCCAGCAGCGGGGGGAATGGCGGGAGTTTCGTGAATGAGCAGTTCTTC. This codes for CASSGGNGGSFVNEQFF. The full variable domain, its missing parts supplied by reference TRBV11-3 and TRBJ2-1, is EAGVVQSPRYKIIEKKQPVAFWCNPISGHNTLYWYLQNLGQGPELLIRYENEEAVDDSQLPKDRFSAERLKGVDSTLKIQPAELGDSAVYLCASSGGNGGSFVNEQFFGPGTRLTVL.

This clonotype was seen only once. V and J are TRBV2 and TRBJ2-3; D gene ambiguous. Germline values: CDR1 SNHLY, CDR2 FYNNEI. This CDR3 is 10 amino acids long. Trimming took 8 bases from V and 4 from J, leaving 4 bases between them. The CDR3 DNA reads as TGTGCCAGCGGCCCAGATACGCAGTATTTT. Protein product: CASGPDTQYF.

This clonotype has only a few counts. This rearrangement joins TRBV4-2 to TRBJ1-2; maybe TRBD1 (5 bases). The CDR3 consists of 14 residues. Trimming took 8 bases from V and 8 from J, leaving 21 bases between them. The germline CDR1 and CDR2 sequences are LGHNA and YNFKEQ. In nucleotides, the CDR3 is TGTGCCAGCTCCTCGGGGACCACTAAGTACGGCTACACCTTC. This sequence encodes CASSSGTTKYGYTF.

Turning to this clonotype: In this CDR3 the conserved last residue, phenylalanine or tryptophan, is missing, so a read error is likely. The chain employs TRBV4-2 and TRBJ1-6; no reliable D call. This CDR3 spans 16 amino acids. Trimming pared 0 bases from V and 4 bases from J, leaving 10 bases between. From germline, CDR1 is LGHNA and CDR2 YNFKEQ. The CDR3 region has the DNA TGTGCCAGCAGCCAAGAAGGTGACACATATAATTCACCCCTCCACCTT. As protein: CASSQEGDTYNSPLHL.

This clonotype was seen many times. For the CDR3, the DNA is TGCAGCGTTCAGGGGGATACGCAGTATTTT. This translates into CSVQGDTQYF. The chain carries TRBV29-1 and TRBJ2-3; tentatively, D is TRBD1 (6 bases). Germline V CDR1 and CDR2: SQVTM, ANQGSEA. The CDR3 length is 10 residues. Trimming shortened V by 5 bases and J by 6 bases, and 6 bases separated the two germline ends.

Remarks on this clonotype: An end of the junction differs from the germline gene, which may be a read error. The chain uses TRBV4-2 and TRBJ1-5, with no clear D. The CDR3 covers 13 residues. Germline values: CDR1 LGHNA, CDR2 YNFKEQ. The CDR3 DNA sequence: TGTGCCAGCAGCCAAGGTGAGGATCAGCCCCAGCAATTT. Protein: CASSQGEDQPQQF.

This clonotype has only a few counts. A much larger clone sits a single nucleotide away, making a read error possible. CDR3 residues: CASSQERAAYEKLFF. The CDR3 coding sequence is TGTGCCAGCAGCCAAGAAAGGGCAGCGTATGAAAAACTGTTTTTT. The rearrangement links TRBV14 to TRBJ1-4; D remains ambiguous. The V end was cut by 0 bases, the J end by 6 bases, with 11 bases between. CDR1 SGHDN and CDR2 FVKESK come from the germline V gene. The CDR3 spans 15 residues.

About this clonotype: At one end, the junction sequence differs from germline, possibly due to a read error. The V gene is TRBV4-2, the J gene TRBJ1-1; D is uncertain. CDR3 length: 15 residues. Germline CDR1 is LGHNA and CDR2 is YNFKEQ. This chain's CDR3 is CGSTPEAISNTEAFF. The CDR3 DNA is TGTGGCAGCACCCCCGAGGCCATTTCGAACACTGAAGCTTTCTTT.

In the case of this clonotype: Mismatch with germline at one junction end may stem from a read error. The V gene is TRBV4-1, the J gene TRBJ2-1; TRBD2 might be the D (5 bases). Per the germline V gene, CDR1 is MGHRA and CDR2 is YSYEKL. CDR3 length: 15 residues. CDR3 DNA: TGTGCCAGCGGCCAAGGGCTAGCCGGAGCCAATGAGCAGTTCTTC. The encoded protein is CASGQGLAGANEQFF.

On this clonotype: Mismatch with germline at one junction end may stem from a read error. The V and J genes are TRBV6-1 and TRBJ1-5; a possible D gene is TRBD1 (5 bases). Germline V CDR1 and CDR2: MNHNS, SASEGT. The CDR3 has 17 amino acids. For the CDR3, the DNA is TGTGCCAGCATGCGTGGCAGGGTCCCATATAGCAATGAGCCCCAGCATTTT. It codes for CASMRGRVPYSNEPQHF.

The rearrangement joins TRBV4-1 to TRBJ1-1; 7 bases line up with TRBD1. The CDR3 has 15 residues. V was pared by 4 bases and J by 1 base, with 6 bases of the junction left unmatched. The germline gives CDR1 MGHRA, CDR2 YSYEKL. The DNA for the CDR3 is TGCGCCAGCAGCCCCAGGACAGGTGCGAACACTGAAGCTTTCTTT. Encoded protein: CASSPRTGANTEAFF.

This clonotype was recorded at least ten times. The genes are TRBV28 and TRBJ2-7; D perhaps matches TRBD1 (6 bases). Germline CDR1 is MDHEN and CDR2 is SYDVKM. The CDR3 extends over 12 amino acids. V dropped 4 bases and J dropped 6 bases, with 10 bases sitting between them. Here the CDR3 reads CASSYNRVEQYF. CDR3 sequence (DNA): TGTGCCAGCAGTTACAACAGGGTCGAGCAGTACTTC.

V and J are TRBV12-3 or TRBV12-4 and TRBJ1-3; tentatively, D is TRBD1 (6 bases). The CDR3 spans 16 residues. V was cut by 0 bases and J by 1 base, with 10 bases left in between. CDR3 amino acids: CASSLAFRGSGNTIYF. In nucleotides, the CDR3 is TGTGCCAGCAGTTTAGCGTTCAGGGGTTCTGGAAACACCATATATTTT.

This clonotype was seen only a few times. This chain links TRBV30 with TRBJ1-1; maybe TRBD1 (5 bases). V was pared by 1 base and J by 5 bases, with 11 bases between. The CDR3 covers 13 residues. Germline assignment: CDR1 GTSNPN and CDR2 SVGIG (reference sequence). CDR3 amino acids: CAWSGGGWTEAFF. The CDR3, as DNA: TGTGCCTGGAGTGGCGGGGGTTGGACTGAAGCTTTCTTT.

As to this clonotype: Just one base apart from a much larger clone, this may be a read error. J is TRBJ2-1 and V is TRBV6-5; 10 bases agree with TRBD2. CDR1 is MNHEY, CDR2 SVGAGI, per germline. This CDR3 spans 15 amino acids. With V trimmed by 5 bases and J by 10 bases, 11 bases remained unmatched. Here the CDR3 reads CASSHGSGGRGEQFF. Written as DNA, the CDR3 is TGTGCCAGCAGTCATGGTAGCGGGGGGCGAGGGGAGCAGTTCTTC.

The chain employs TRBV11-2 and TRBJ2-7, with D tentatively TRBD1 (6 bases). The CDR3 covers 13 residues. The V and J ends lost 4 bases and 2 bases respectively, with 9 bases between them. Germline assignment: CDR1 SGHAT and CDR2 FQNNGV. CDR3 nucleotides: TGTGCCAGCAGCTCAGACAGGACCTACGAGCAGTACTTC. Translated: CASSSDRTYEQYF.

In the case of this clonotype: Germline is not matched at one junction end, which may reflect a read error. This chain uses TRBV12-3 or TRBV12-4 with TRBJ2-2; TRBD2 matches 11 bases. The CDR3 extends over 17 amino acids. The CDR3 DNA sequence: TGTGTCACCAGTTTAGCGCGACTAGCGGGAAACACCGTGGAGCTGTTTTTT. Translated: CVTSLARLAGNTVELFF.

To note about this clonotype: Germline is not matched at one junction end, which may reflect a read error. This rearrangement joins TRBV20-1 to TRBJ2-5; no clear D. The CDR3 contains 10 residues. CDR1 DFQATT and CDR2 SNEGSKA come from the germline V gene (reference sequence). DNA for the CDR3: TGCAGTGCGAGTTCAGAGACCCAGTATTTC. As protein: CSASSETQYF.

This clonotype was seen at least ten times. V gene TRBV28 combines with J gene TRBJ1-6, with D uncertain. The CDR3 has 15 residues. The germline V and J ends were trimmed by 5 bases and 1 base, with 9 bases remaining between them. Germline V lookup: CDR1 MDHEN, CDR2 SYDVKM. DNA for the CDR3: TGTGCCAGCAGTACTGGACCGTCCTATAATTCACCCCTCCACTTT. It encodes CASSTGPSYNSPLHF.

This clonotype was picked up one time. V gene TRBV19 combines with J gene TRBJ2-1; TRBD2 aligns across 9 bases. V gave up 11 bases and J gave up 7 bases; unmatched junction bases: 12. The germline V gene has CDR1 LNHDA and CDR2 SQIVND (reference sequence). The CDR3 contains 14 residues. The CDR3 coding sequence is TGTGCCTCAAGGGCGGGAGGGTCCCAAAATGAGCAGTTCTTC. As protein: CASRAGGSQNEQFF.

With regard to this clonotype: A clone one base away is much larger, so this may be a read error. The CDR3 DNA reads as TGCAGCGTTGATGTTGGAGAGACCCAGTACTTC. This codes for CSVDVGETQYF. The chain recombines TRBV29-1 with TRBJ2-5; unclear D gene. The CDR3 extends over 11 amino acids. The V end lost 3 bases, the J end lost 4 bases, and 6 bases lay between the germline ends. From germline, CDR1 is SQVTM and CDR2 ANQGSEA.

This clonotype was seen once. V usage is TRBV11-1 and J usage is TRBJ2-7; no firm D call. Per the germline V gene, CDR1 is SGHAT and CDR2 is FQDESV (reference sequence). The CDR3 length is 14 residues. V lost 6 bases and J lost 0, with 12 bases in between. The CDR3 reads CASSPREISYEQYF. In DNA, the CDR3 is TGTGCCAGCAGTCCAAGAGAGATCTCCTACGAGCAGTACTTC.

The rearrangement links TRBV28 to TRBJ1-5, with 7 bases matching TRBD1. V dropped 5 bases and J dropped 5; count of bases not matched to a gene: 12. This CDR3 is built from 16 residues. The V gene's germline CDR1 is MDHEN and CDR2 SYDVKM. The DNA for the CDR3 is TGTGCCAGCAGTCAAGGGGGCTGGGGGCCGGATCAGCCCCAGCATTTT. Encoded protein: CASSQGGWGPDQPQHF. The variable domain in full, completed from reference TRBV28 and TRBJ1-5, reads DVKVTQSSRYLVKRTGEKVFLECVQDMDHENMFWYRQDPGLGLRLIYFSYDVKMKEKGDIPEGYSVSREKKERFSLILESASTNQTSMYLCASSQGGWGPDQPQHFGDGTRLSIL.